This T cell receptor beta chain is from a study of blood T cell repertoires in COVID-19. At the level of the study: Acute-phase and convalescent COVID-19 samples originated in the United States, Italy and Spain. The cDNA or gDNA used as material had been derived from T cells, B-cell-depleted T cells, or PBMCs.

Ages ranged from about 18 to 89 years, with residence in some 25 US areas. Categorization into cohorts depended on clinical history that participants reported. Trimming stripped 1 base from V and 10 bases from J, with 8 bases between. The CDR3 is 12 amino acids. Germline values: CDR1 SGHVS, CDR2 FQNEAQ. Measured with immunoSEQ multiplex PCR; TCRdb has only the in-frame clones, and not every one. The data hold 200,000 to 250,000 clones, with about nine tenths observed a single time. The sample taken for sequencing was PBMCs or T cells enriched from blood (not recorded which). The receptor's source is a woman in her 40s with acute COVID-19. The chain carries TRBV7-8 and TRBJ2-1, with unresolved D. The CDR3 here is CASSLGSTEQFF. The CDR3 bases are TGTGCCAGCAGCTTAGGGAGTACCGAGCAGTTCTTC.